This T cell receptor (beta chain) was identified during a study of identical twins (dated by TCRdb to 2015 to 2016). The study in broad terms: TCR alpha and beta repertoires from monozygotic twins, unrelated adults of various ages and cord blood were deep-sequenced to test whether fetal clonotypes persist. To rule out contamination, replicate twin experiments were performed at different times with different library preparation protocols. The research as a whole found: Fewer insertions were carried by abundant cord blood beta clonotypes, a similar but weaker trend appeared in young adult naive repertoires, and no such trend appeared in memory repertoires. Out-of-frame TCR alpha sharing in monozygotic twins was systematically underestimated by recombination models, whereas sharing between unrelated individuals was in agreement with the recombination models. Zero-insertion analyses could be partly confounded by invariant T cells such as MAIT and iNKT, although diverse VJ usage argued against such confounding for most clonotypes. Because the same donors could not be followed over many years, conclusions were based on cross-sectional statistical analysis. In beta out-of-frame sequences, excess twin sharing was weaker, because having fewer shared sequences lowered the signal-to-noise ratio. Compared with coincidental sharing between unrelated individuals, an excess of low generation-probability sequences was observed among out-of-frame TCR alpha sequences shared between twins.

Every donor in the study was a healthy Caucasian. The twin cohort comprised three pairs of female monozygotic twins, all aged roughly 18 to 29 years. Miltenyi CD45RO+ enrichment and human naive T-cell isolation kits were used to isolate memory (CD45RO+) and naive T cells from PBMC. This clonotype was counted between two and nine times. No antigen is known for it. It has no much larger one-base neighbor in the sample; base qualities were not kept. V loses 0 bases at its end and J loses 6 bases; junction bases beyond the gene matches: 5. CDR1 and CDR2, looked up from the germline V gene (reference sequence), are DFQATT and SNEGSKA. The CDR3 sequence holds 14 residues, the cysteine and valine included. The entry retains the CDR3 DNA only, 42 bases that are in frame from base 1. Libraries were constructed by 5' RACE. Instrument on record: Illumina HiSeq 2000. A universal primer binding site was introduced by template switching, and a unique molecular identifier was present in the final cDNA, enabling accurate counting of TCR cDNA molecules. Specific primers in the conserved constant-segment region were used to synthesize first-strand cDNA for the TCR alpha and beta chains. To control for contamination, each cDNA library was double barcoded with a SMART-Mk sample barcode plus Illumina barcodes. Two successive PCR steps introduced TruSeq adapter sequences along with Illumina sample barcodes. Sequencing of the TCR alpha and beta cDNA libraries was done on the Illumina HiSeq platform using custom primers. The paper's processing steps were these. Unique molecular identifiers were extracted from raw reads with MiGEC, and CDR3 positions were determined with MiXCR. For each individual, recombination models were inferred using an EM algorithm with the repgenHMM and IGoR tools. The tcR package in R was used for shared clonotype analysis, with sharing normalized by the product of cloneset sizes. Out-of-frame nonproductive sequences were analyzed to study raw recombination free of thymic and clonal selection effects. TCRdb ran its own pipeline on the public reads, namely fastp trimming at Q25 and MiXCR clone calling, and kept in-frame beta chains. Rows are combined by CDR3 protein, so each entry shows the most common genes and DNA. Here the V and J calls rest on TCRdb's processing, not on the authors' analysis. Present in this sample are roughly 290,000 distinct CDR3 sequences, 8% to 9% of which were seen just once. Clones ranked in the top ten supply over 2% of the sample.

The same data also went into a second study, on yellow fever vaccine responses in identical twins. From the second report: According to the authors, in identical twins the way T cells responded to vaccination appeared partly convergent and partly personalized. Focusing on identical twins, the study followed the T cell clones that responded to the vaccine, and did so with precision.

This receptor chain uses TRBV20-1 and TRBJ2-7, with TRBD1 identical over 10 junction bases. The sequence derives from a young woman in good health. Input material: memory (CD45RO+) T cells sorted from blood. Reading the label with the study, this specimen's cell subset or site is: CD45RO+ enriched T cells. The CDR3 loop reads CSAREGGQGVEQYV. Read as DNA, the sequence is TGCAGTGCTAGAGAGGGCGGACAGGGGGTCGAGCAGTACGTC.